Below, 16 T cell receptor beta chains from the same sample are listed, as sequenced in a study of T cell repertoires in cytomegalovirus infection (dated by TCRdb to about 2019). The instrument was an Illumina HiSeq 1500. TCRdb ran its own pipeline on the public reads, namely fastp trimming at Q25 and MiXCR clone calling, and kept in-frame beta chains. Each CDR3 protein appears once, grouped with its most common genes and DNA. Present in this sample are approximately 89,000 distinct CDR3 sequences, roughly a quarter of which were seen just once. Jointly, the top ten make up 50% of the sample. These TCRs' antigens remain unknown. According to the study, the label for this sample's treatment or condition signals: in vitro stimulation with specific CMV peptide epitopes to enrich CMV-specific T cells. The source material was CD8+ T cells from cultured PBMCs, sampled from culture after CMV antigen stimulation. The receptor set was obtained from a human donor in good health (CMV status not recorded). Some clones in this sample may be carry-over from other donors' samples.

This clonotype occurred many times. This chain joins TRBV12-3 or TRBV12-4 and TRBJ2-7, with 8 bases identical to TRBD2. The CDR3 contains 18 residues. V shed 0 bases, J shed 5 bases, and the junction held 15 bases outside the gene matches. The CDR3 nucleotides are TGTGCCAGCAGTTTAGCAACCTGGGACGGGGGGGCGGGCCACGAGCAGTACTTC. Its protein is CASSLATWDGGAGHEQYF.

This clonotype was observed a handful of times. The V call is TRBV4-3, the J call TRBJ2-3, with 7 bases lining up with TRBD2. The CDR3 loop spans 19 amino acids. Unmatched junction bases numbered 14, after V lost 0 bases and J lost 2 bases. Germline assignment: CDR1 LGHNA and CDR2 YSLEER. CDR3 sequence: CASSQEVGRASGYTDTQYF. The DNA of the CDR3 is TGCGCCAGCAGCCAAGAAGTCGGGCGTGCTAGCGGTTACACAGATACGCAGTATTTT.

The chain combines TRBV19 with TRBJ2-5; the match to TRBD1 covers 7 bases. The CDR3 sequence is 15 residues long. Germline V gives CDR1 LNHDA, CDR2 SQIVND (reference sequence). The trim removed 5 bases at V and 3 bases at J, leaving 9 bases unmatched. CDR3 region: CASSEGNRGKETQYF. The CDR3, as DNA: TGTGCCAGTAGTGAGGGGAACAGGGGAAAAGAGACCCAGTACTTC.

This clonotype was counted only a few times. Here the CDR3 reads CASSSHHTYEQYF. For the CDR3, the DNA is TGTGCCAGCAGCTCCCATCACACCTACGAGCAGTACTTC. The V gene is TRBV7-9, the J gene TRBJ2-7, with D uncertain. Germline loops: CDR1 SEHNR, CDR2 FQNEAQ (reference sequence). Trimming left V 4 bases short and J 2 bases short, with 9 bases between. This CDR3 comprises 13 residues. The whole variable domain, filled in from reference TRBV7-9 and TRBJ2-7, reads DTGVSQNPRHKITKRGQNVTFRCDPISEHNRLYWYRQTLGQGPEFLTYFQNEAQLEKSRLLSDRFSAERPKGSFSTLEIQRTEQGDSAMYLCASSSHHTYEQYFGPGTRLTVT.

This clonotype has a handful of counts. The chain combines TRBV28 with TRBJ2-1; D may correspond to TRBD1 or TRBD2 (5 bases each). The ends were cut back, 1 base at V and 0 bases at J, with 13 bases in the middle. This CDR3 contains 17 residues. Germline V CDR1 and CDR2: MDHEN, SYDVKM. DNA for the CDR3: TGTGCCAGCAGTTTATTCGGGACGGTGAGCTCCTACAATGAGCAGTTCTTC. Translating gives CASSLFGTVSSYNEQFF.

The V call is TRBV4-3, the J call TRBJ1-2; no definite D call. The CDR3 is made up of 15 amino acids. V dropped 0 bases and J dropped 3 bases, with 11 bases sitting between them. Looked up from germline, CDR1 is LGHNA and CDR2 is YSLEER. The CDR3 DNA is TGCGCCAGCAGCCAAGAGATGGCATGGCACTATGGCTACACCTTC. Translation: CASSQEMAWHYGYTF.

J is TRBJ2-5 and V is TRBV11-2, with 11 nucleotides matching TRBD1. V shed 4 bases, J shed 5 bases, and the junction held 9 bases outside the gene matches. The CDR3 contains 16 residues. Germline V CDR1 and CDR2: SGHAT, FQNNGV. CDR3 in DNA: TGTGCCAGCAGCTCCAACGGACAGGGGGCTCGGGAGACCCAGTACTTC. Amino acid sequence: CASSSNGQGARETQYF. The entire variable domain, with the rest obtained from reference TRBV11-2 and TRBJ2-5, is as follows: EAGVAQSPRYKIIEKRQSVAFWCNPISGHATLYWYQQILGQGPKLLIQFQNNGVVDDSQLPKDRFSAERLKGVDSTLKIQPAKLEDSAVYLCASSSNGQGARETQYFGPGTRLLVL.

V is TRBV7-3 and J is TRBJ2-1; D remains ambiguous. V was clipped by 8 bases and J by 6 bases, with 23 bases between them. CDR1 is SGHTA, CDR2 FQGTGA, per germline. The CDR3 has 16 residues. This CDR3 is CASDEVAGDLCNEQFF. CDR3 coding DNA: TGTGCCAGCGACGAGGTGGCAGGTGATCTCTGCAATGAGCAGTTCTTC.

This clonotype was seen more than once but under ten times. This chain uses TRBV14 with TRBJ1-2, with 7 bases lining up with TRBD1. Germline values: CDR1 SGHDN, CDR2 FVKESK. There are 14 residues in the CDR3. Losses at the gene ends were 5 bases for V and 4 bases for J; bases not matched to a gene: 7. CDR3 DNA sequence: TGTGCCAGCAGCACCCGACAGGGTCTCTATGGCTACACCTTC. Its protein product is CASSTRQGLYGYTF.

There are many counts of this clonotype. This chain connects TRBV6-5 to TRBJ2-7; D is uncertain. The germline V gene has CDR1 MNHEY and CDR2 SVGAGI. The CDR3 has 16 residues. V was clipped by 5 bases and J by 3 bases, with 20 bases between them. The CDR3 DNA reads TGTGCCAGCAGTGCGTCTCTAGTTGAGCTTATCTACGAGCAGTACTTC. Amino acids: CASSASLVELIYEQYF.

The chain recombines TRBV6-5 with TRBJ2-7; perhaps TRBD2 as D (6 bases). The CDR3 runs to 11 residues. Trimming cost V 2 bases and J 7 bases, with 6 bases left between them. Germline V gene lookup returns CDR1 MNHEY and CDR2 SVGAGI. The CDR3 sequence is CASSYGREQYF. CDR3 DNA sequence: TGTGCCAGCAGTTACGGGAGGGAGCAGTACTTC.

The chain joins TRBV28 to TRBJ1-4; D remains ambiguous. V lost 6 bases and J 4 bases, leaving 9 bases between the germline ends. The germline gives CDR1 MDHEN, CDR2 SYDVKM. CDR3 length equals 13 residues. This CDR3 is CASSWLFNEKLFF. CDR3 bases: TGTGCCAGCAGCTGGTTGTTTAATGAAAAACTGTTTTTT.

At least ten counts were recorded for this clonotype. J is TRBJ1-5 and V is TRBV7-8; D is undetermined. This CDR3 has 17 amino acids. The germline V and J ends were trimmed by 3 bases and 0 bases, with 15 bases remaining between them. Germline lookup yields CDR1 SGHVS and CDR2 FQNEAQ. CDR3 nucleotides: TGTGCCAGCAGCTTGAAGCGGATTGGGGATAGCAATCAGCCCCAGCATTTT. It specifies CASSLKRIGDSNQPQHF.

Concerning this clonotype: A clone one base away is much larger, so this may be a read error. The CDR3 coding sequence is TGTGTCAGCAGCCCACTAGACAGCCCGACGGGAGGCTACACCTTC. Translation: CVSSPLDSPTGGYTF. The rearrangement uses TRBV7-6 and TRBJ1-2; D may be TRBD1 (5 bases). This CDR3 contains 15 residues. Germline CDR1 is SGHVS and CDR2 is FNYEAQ.

Details on this clonotype: A much larger clone sits a single nucleotide away, making a read error possible. The J gene is TRBJ1-5, the V gene TRBV7-9; 9 bases are a match to TRBD1. The CDR3 contains 14 residues. CDR1 and CDR2 (germline): SEHNR, FQNEAQ (reference sequence). In nucleotides, the CDR3 is TGTGCCGGCAGCCCGGACAGGGGAAAACAGCCCCAGCATTTT. Amino acids: CAGSPDRGKQPQHF. The whole variable domain, filled in from reference TRBV7-9 and TRBJ1-5, reads DTGVSQNPRHKITKRGQNVTFRCDPISEHNRLYWYRQTLGQGPEFLTYFQNEAQLEKSRLLSDRFSAERPKGSFSTLEIQRTEQGDSAMYLCAGSPDRGKQPQHFGDGTRLSIL.

The chain uses TRBV29-1 and TRBJ1-1, with 8 bases matching TRBD1. The CDR3 has 11 residues. The germline CDR1 and CDR2 sequences are SQVTM and ANQGSEA. V dropped 6 bases and J dropped 8; count of bases not matched to a gene: 5. CDR3 nucleotides: TGCAGCGTACAGGGGGGACGCGAAGCTTTCTTT. Residues: CSVQGGREAFF.